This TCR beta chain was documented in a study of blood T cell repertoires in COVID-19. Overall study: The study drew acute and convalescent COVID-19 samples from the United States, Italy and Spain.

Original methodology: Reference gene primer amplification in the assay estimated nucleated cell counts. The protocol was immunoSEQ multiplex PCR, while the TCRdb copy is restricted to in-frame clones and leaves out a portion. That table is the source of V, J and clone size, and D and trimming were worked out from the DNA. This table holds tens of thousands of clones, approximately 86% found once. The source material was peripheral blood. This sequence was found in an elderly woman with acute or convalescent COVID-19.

The CDR3 DNA reads as TGTGCCAGTAGTATAGGCGGCATCCAAAACATTCAGTACTTC. Amino acids: CASSIGGIQNIQYF. The V call is TRBV19, the J call TRBJ2-4; D remains ambiguous. Germline CDR1 and CDR2: LNHDA and SQIVND (reference sequence). There are 14 residues in the CDR3. Between the trimmed V and J ends, which lost 1 base and 5 bases, there was a span of 9 bases.